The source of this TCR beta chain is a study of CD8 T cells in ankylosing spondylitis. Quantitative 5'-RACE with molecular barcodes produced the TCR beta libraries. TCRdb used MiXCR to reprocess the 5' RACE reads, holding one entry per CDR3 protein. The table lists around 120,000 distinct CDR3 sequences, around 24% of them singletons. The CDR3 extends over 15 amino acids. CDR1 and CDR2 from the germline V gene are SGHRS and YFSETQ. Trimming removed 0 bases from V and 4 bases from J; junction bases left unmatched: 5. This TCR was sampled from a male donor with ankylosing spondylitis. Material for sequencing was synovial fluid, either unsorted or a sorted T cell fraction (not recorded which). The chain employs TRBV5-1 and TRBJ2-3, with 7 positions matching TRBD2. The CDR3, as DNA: TGCGCCAGCAGCTTGGCGGGGGGAGTGGCAGATACGCAGTATTTT. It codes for CASSLAGGVADTQYF.